Only a few counts were recorded for the clone carrying this T cell receptor (beta chain). This sample stems from a study of T cells in Graves' hyperthyroidism and ophthalmopathy. J gave up 3 bases and V 1 base, and 6 bases lay outside the gene matches. Germline CDR1 is SGHDN and CDR2 is FVKESK. The CDR3 is 15 amino acids. The investigators amplified TCR beta CDR3 regions from RNA transcripts. TCR CDR3 underwent first-round RT-PCR with the HTBI primer set. TCRdb reprocessed the multiplex PCR reads via MiXCR and lists one record per CDR3 protein. The sample lists approximately 380,000 distinct CDR3 sequences; over 12% were seen once.

The genes are TRBV14 and TRBJ2-7; 7 bases map to TRBD1. The sample was blood. The clonotype comes from a man between 45 and 60 years old with Graves' ophthalmopathy. The CDR3 region has the DNA TGTGCCAGCAGCCAAGCCCGGGACAGAGACTACGAGCAGTACTTC. This gives the protein CASSQARDRDYEQYF.